These T cell receptor beta chains were read from a single sample in a study of technical replicates of blood from a few donors. Clones were read by immunoSEQ multiplex PCR, and TCRdb kept only the in-frame ones, dropping some. The data show about 50,000 clones, about 94% seen once. Sequencing was done on a sample of PBMCs. These receptor sequences come from a human donor in good health. Some clones in this sample may be carry-over from other donors' samples. CDR3s include the opening cysteine and the closing phenylalanine or tryptophan. A D gene is named only where the DNA matches it firmly. Rows give clone size only sometimes, using once, few, many, or a class for an expanded clone.

j_call d_call clone_size v_call cdr3_length cdr3_aa cdr3_nt
TRBJ1-2 - - TRBV19 15 CASSPHVRGNYGYTF TGTGCCAGTAGCCCCCACGTGAGGGGGAACTATGGCTACACCTTC
TRBJ2-4 - - TRBV5-1 15 CASSLGEQAKNIQYF TGCGCCAGCAGCTTGGGAGAACAGGCCAAAAACATTCAGTACTTC
TRBJ2-5 TRBD2 - TRBV28 14 CATTLPGGRKTQYF TGTGCCACCACCCTTCCGGGGGGGCGTAAGACCCAGTACTTC
TRBJ2-5 - - TRBV12-5 12 CASGLLSETQYF TGTGCTAGTGGTCTCCTGAGTGAGACCCAGTACTTC
TRBJ2-5 TRBD1 - TRBV13 17 CASSLAGDRGRSGTQYF TGTGCCAGCAGCTTGGCAGGGGACAGGGGGCGGTCGGGGACCCAGTACTTC
TRBJ2-3 TRBD2 - TRBV10-2 17 CASTRVPTMSGSDTQYF TGCGCCAGCACTCGAGTCCCGACTATGAGCGGGAGCGATACGCAGTATTTT
TRBJ2-1 TRBD2 - TRBV4-1 15 CASSQGLALDNEQFF TGCGCCAGCAGCCAGGGACTAGCGTTGGACAATGAGCAGTTCTTC
TRBJ1-2 TRBD1 - TRBV19 13 CASSPDRGWGYTF TGTGCCAGTAGTCCGGACAGGGGTTGGGGCTACACCTTC
TRBJ2-2 TRBD2 - TRBV15 16 CATSRGLAGDTGELFF TGTGCCACCAGCAGGGGACTAGCGGGGGATACCGGGGAGCTGTTTTTT
TRBJ2-3 - - TRBV4-3 15 CASSAAGASTDTQYF TGCGCCAGCAGTGCGGCAGGGGCTAGCACAGATACGCAGTATTTT
TRBJ2-5 TRBD2 - TRBV6-1 15 CASRLSGGAGETQYF TGTGCCAGCAGACTTAGCGGGGGGGCCGGGGAGACCCAGTACTTC
TRBJ2-7 TRBD1 - TRBV15 16 CATSRDTGGIAIEQYF TGTGCCACCAGCAGGGATACAGGGGGCATAGCGATCGAGCAGTACTTC
TRBJ2-7 TRBD2 - TRBV7-8 16 CASSSGTSGPSYEQYF TGTGCCAGCAGCTCGGGGACTAGCGGGCCCTCCTACGAGCAGTACTTC
TRBJ2-1 TRBD2 - TRBV7-2 16 CASSILGGAVYNEQFF TGTGCCAGCAGCATCCTCGGGGGGGCCGTTTACAATGAGCAGTTCTTC
TRBJ2-2 TRBD1 - TRBV30 14 CAWRDGTDTGELFF TGTGCCTGGAGAGACGGGACAGACACCGGGGAGCTGTTTTTT
TRBJ1-1 - - TRBV10-3 14 CAISEARGGTEAFF TGTGCCATCAGTGAGGCGAGGGGGGGAACTGAAGCTTTCTTT
TRBJ2-3 TRBD2 - TRBV7-6 16 CASSSRLAGSTDTQYF TGTGCCAGCAGCTCCCGTCTAGCGGGGAGCACAGATACGCAGTATTTT
TRBJ2-2 - - TRBV6-5 14 CASSPDQGTGELFF TGTGCCAGCAGTCCTGACCAGGGTACCGGGGAGCTGTTTTTT
TRBJ2-2 - - TRBV5-4 16 CASSLIAGTNTGELFF TGTGCCAGCAGCTTGATTGCGGGAACGAACACCGGGGAGCTGTTTTTT
TRBJ2-7 - - TRBV4-1 15 CASSRLQLHSYEQYF TGCGCCAGCAGCCGACTACAGTTACACTCCTACGAGCAGTACTTC
TRBJ2-7 - - TRBV2 15 CASSEEGGVTYEQYF TGTGCCAGCAGTGAAGAAGGGGGGGTTACCTACGAGCAGTACTTC
TRBJ1-5 TRBD1 - TRBV6-6 15 CASRPQTGDHQPQHF TGTGCCAGCAGGCCCCAGACAGGGGATCATCAGCCCCAGCATTTT
TRBJ2-3 TRBD1 - TRBV7-6 14 CASSFRQGADTQYF TGTGCCAGCAGCTTTCGACAGGGCGCAGATACGCAGTATTTT
TRBJ2-5 - - TRBV29-1 15 CSVDRPTGRQETQYF TGCAGCGTTGATCGCCCGACAGGGAGGCAAGAGACCCAGTACTTC
TRBJ1-1 - once TRBV6-5 12 CASSYSTGAAFF TGTGCCAGCAGTTACTCGACTGGGGCAGCTTTCTTT
TRBJ1-6 - - TRBV7-2 14 CASVARYNNSPLHF TGTGCCAGCGTCGCCCGATACAATAATTCACCCCTCCACTTT
TRBJ1-2 - - TRBV14 16 CASSQSTANQGYGYTF TGTGCCAGCAGCCAGTCAACAGCTAATCAGGGCTATGGCTACACCTTC